The following is a T cell receptor (beta chain) sequence with its context. Its cognate antigen is unknown. The data belong to a study of blood T cells in healthy people across ages. Findings and caveats of the study: In older individuals, TCR beta diversity per million T cells was lower, falling roughly linearly with age.

This CDR3 region has 15 residues. The ends were cut back, 3 bases at V and 5 bases at J, with 17 bases in the middle. The germline V gene has CDR1 SGHTA and CDR2 FQGNSA. Primers used in a second PCR of about 7 to 12 cycles were a sample-barcoded 5' primer and a J-beta primer mix. Every cDNA molecule bore a tag from a template-switch adaptor containing 12 random nucleotides. One entry per CDR3 protein results from TCRdb running MiXCR on the 5' RACE reads. The data contain approximately 2,000,000 distinct CDR3 sequences, roughly two fifths of them seen just once; the ten biggest clones take up 23%. In terms of origin and age, donors were healthy Caucasian individuals from Russia aged about 6 to 95.

Sequencing was carried out using blood. This chain connects TRBV7-2 to TRBJ2-7, with D perhaps TRBD1 or TRBD2 (6 bases each). The TCR comes from a human donor in good health. CDR3 nucleotides: TGTGCCAGCAGCTTCGAGCAATGGGGGGCCAACGAGCAGTACTTC. Protein product: CASSFEQWGANEQYF.